This T cell receptor (beta chain) was captured by sequencing in a study of cytomegalovirus exposure and HLA in healthy donors. CDR3 length: 14 amino acids. V lost 1 base and J lost 5; bases outside the gene matches: 4. Germline values: CDR1 LGHNT, CDR2 FRNRAP. This PCR relied on a set of 60 Vbeta primers and 13 Jbeta primers. Profiling relied on immunoSEQ multiplex PCR, and the TCRdb table lists in-frame clones only, not all of them. The data show fewer than 200,000 clones, 73% seen once. The sequence derives from a woman between 18 and 29 years old in good health and CMV-seropositive. The specimen was PBMCs. The chain recombines TRBV12-5 with TRBJ1-1; 7 positions match TRBD1. The CDR3 bases are TGTGCTAGTGGTTTGGGATACAGGGGTACTGAAGCTTTCTTT. Protein product: CASGLGYRGTEAFF.